The rows below give T cell receptor beta chains drawn from one sample of a study of cytomegalovirus exposure and HLA in healthy donors. Assay: immunoSEQ multiplex PCR; the TCRdb copy retains only in-frame clones and omits some. The data show approximately 170,000 clones, with roughly 80% seen just once and 4.5% to 5.5% held by the top ten. Material for sequencing was PBMCs. These receptors all come from a woman aged 45-65 years in good health and CMV-seropositive. Each CDR3 is given with its conserved first and last residue. A D gene is named only where the DNA matches it firmly. The size of a clone is reported for some rows only, either as once, few or many, or as a class for expanded clones.

NA | TRBJ2-7 | NA | TRBV6-5 | TGTGCCAGCAGTAACTCCAGGGATTTGTACGAGCAGTACTTC | CASSNSRDLYEQYF
NA | TRBJ2-3 | NA | TRBV21-1 | TGTGCCAGCCCGAGGAGACGGGAGATGGTAGATACGCAGTATTTT | CASPRRREMVDTQYF
NA | TRBJ1-6 | TRBD1 | TRBV6-1 | TGTGCCAGCAGTGAACGGGACAGGGGGCCGTCACCCCTCCACTTT | CASSERDRGPSPLHF
NA | TRBJ1-1 | TRBD1 | TRBV6-1 | TGTGCCAGTATACAGGGGCCCCTGAACACTGAAGCTTTCTTT | CASIQGPLNTEAFF
NA | TRBJ2-7 | TRBD2 | TRBV10-3 | TGTGCCATCACTAGCGGGAACGAGCAGTACTTC | CAITSGNEQYF
NA | TRBJ1-5 | NA | TRBV28 | TGTGCCGGTGCCTCGACACCCCTGCAGAGCAATCAGCCCCAGCATTTT | CAGASTPLQSNQPQHF
NA | TRBJ2-7 | TRBD2 | TRBV4-3 | TGCGCCAGCAGCCAAGATTCCCTAGCGGGAGGGTACGAGCAGTACTTC | CASSQDSLAGGYEQYF
NA | TRBJ2-7 | TRBD1 | TRBV6-5 | TGTGCCAGCAGTTACTCGGACAGGGGAGGATACTACGAGCAGTACTTC | CASSYSDRGGYYEQYF
NA | TRBJ2-5 | TRBD2 | TRBV29-1 | TGCAGCGTTGGGGGGGGTTCGGAGGGAGTCGAGACCCAGTACTTC | CSVGGGSEGVETQYF
few | TRBJ1-5 | NA | TRBV19 | TGTGCCAGTAGTATAGATCAAAAGGGAACGGGGCAGCCCCAGCATTTT | CASSIDQKGTGQPQHF
NA | TRBJ2-7 | TRBD1 | TRBV27 | TGTGCCAGCAGTCTCAATCCGACAGGGGCTGCCTACGAGCAGTACTTC | CASSLNPTGAAYEQYF
many | TRBJ2-7 | NA | TRBV7-9 | TGTGCCAGCAGCCCAGTCGAGCAGTACTTC | CASSPVEQYF
NA | TRBJ2-2 | TRBD2 | TRBV19 | TGTGCCAGTAGTATACCCGGGGGGGCGGAGACCGGGGAGCTGTTTTTT | CASSIPGGAETGELFF
NA | TRBJ2-2 | NA | TRBV6-5 | TGTGCCAGCAGTTACCGCCGGGAGGGGGAGCTGTTTTTT | CASSYRREGELFF
NA | TRBJ2-2 | TRBD1 | TRBV29-1 | TGCAGCGTTGAAGTTATTATCCCGGGACAGATGAACACCGGGGAGCTGTTTTTT | CSVEVIIPGQMNTGELFF
NA | TRBJ2-5 | NA | TRBV28 | TGTGCCAGCAGTTTAAGCGGGTCCTTAGAGACCCAGTACTTC | CASSLSGSLETQYF
NA | TRBJ1-6 | NA | TRBV7-9 | TGTGCCAGCAGCTTGCTAGTCGGACAGCCCAATTCACCCCTCCACTTT | CASSLLVGQPNSPLHF
NA | TRBJ1-2 | NA | TRBV7-9 | TGTTCCAGCAGCTTTAACAGGGAAGATTACTTTTTTAACTATGGCTACACCTTC | CSSSFNREDYFFNYGYTF
NA | TRBJ1-3 | NA | TRBV4-1 | TGCGCCAGCAGCCAAGCAGGGGCTAGCTCTGGAAACACCATATATTTT | CASSQAGASSGNTIYF
NA | TRBJ2-5 | NA | TRBV19 | TGTGCCAGTAGTAGAAACAGGGAGGAGACCCAGTACTTC | CASSRNREETQYF
NA | TRBJ2-5 | NA | TRBV6-1 | TGTGCCAGCAGTGTATGGGACAAGGAGTGGGAGACCCAGTACTTC | CASSVWDKEWETQYF
NA | TRBJ2-7 | TRBD1 | TRBV6-5 | TGTGCCAGCAGAGCTACAGGGGCCAGCGAGCAGTACTTC | CASRATGASEQYF
few | TRBJ2-7 | NA | TRBV30 | TGTGCCTGGTCCAGGGCGGAGAGAGAGCAGTACTTC | CAWSRAEREQYF
few | TRBJ1-3 | NA | TRBV4-3 | TGCGCCAGCAGCCAAGAAGTCCGCGGGGCTGGAAACACCATATATTTT | CASSQEVRGAGNTIYF
once | TRBJ2-7 | NA | TRBV19 | TGTGCCAGTAGTATTAGGACAGACTCCTACGAGCAGTACTTC | CASSIRTDSYEQYF
NA | TRBJ1-6 | TRBD1 | TRBV7-2 | TGTGCCAGCAGCTTAGACCTCCCCTGGGACAGGGATTCACCCCTCCACTTT | CASSLDLPWDRDSPLHF
NA | TRBJ2-3 | TRBD2 | TRBV30 | TGTGCCTGGGCTCTTAACTCCGGGACTAGCGGGTCCTGGGATACGCAGTATTTT | CAWALNSGTSGSWDTQYF
NA | TRBJ2-3 | NA | TRBV29-1 | TGCAGCGTAGAGGAAACTACGCAGTATTTT | CSVEETTQYF
NA | TRBJ2-1 | TRBD2 | TRBV27 | TGTGCCAGCAGTTTATCGCGTCTGGGACTACTCGCTGAGCAGTTCTTC | CASSLSRLGLLAEQFF
NA | TRBJ2-7 | NA | TRBV5-1 | TGCGCCAGCAGCGAGTGGGGGAGGGAGCAGTACTTC | CASSEWGREQYF
NA | TRBJ2-5 | TRBD2 | TRBV11-2 | TGTGCCAGCAGCTTAAATCCTAGCGGGGGGGTCGAGACCCAGTACTTC | CASSLNPSGGVETQYF
few | TRBJ2-5 | TRBD2 | TRBV5-6 | TGTGCCAGCAGCTTGGGGGCGGGCGGGAGGGCCTCAAAGACCCAGTACTTC | CASSLGAGGRASKTQYF
NA | TRBJ1-2 | NA | TRBV11-2 | TGTGCCAGCAGCACCAGCGCACGGGATGATGGCTACACCTTC | CASSTSARDDGYTF
NA | TRBJ1-3 | NA | TRBV30 | TGTGCCTGGAGTCTCGGGGGAAGTGGAAACACCATATATTTT | CAWSLGGSGNTIYF
NA | TRBJ1-1 | NA | TRBV11-1 | TGTGCCAGCAGCTTAGCCAATGGACACTTGAGCACTGAAGCTTTCTTT | CASSLANGHLSTEAFF
once | TRBJ2-2 | TRBD2 | TRBV4-2 | TGTGCCAGCAGCCGGGGACTAGCGGGAGCGAACACCGGGGAGCTGTTTTTT | CASSRGLAGANTGELFF
NA | TRBJ2-5 | TRBD2 | TRBV28 | TGTGCCAGCAGTTTTTCAACGGGGAGGGACGTGGGGGAGACCCAGTACTTC | CASSFSTGRDVGETQYF
NA | TRBJ1-1 | NA | TRBV27 | TGTGCCAGCAGTTCAACCGGGTGGGGGCAGACTGAAGCTTTCTTT | CASSSTGWGQTEAFF
NA | TRBJ2-2 | NA | TRBV2 | TGTGCCAGCAGTTTGGACACCTCGAACACCGGGGAGCTGTTTTTT | CASSLDTSNTGELFF
few | TRBJ2-3 | TRBD1 | TRBV9 | TGTGCCAGCAGCCTGCAGGGGGCCCCAGGGGATACGCAGTATTTT | CASSLQGAPGDTQYF